This T cell receptor beta chain came from a study of radiation and T cells in renal cell carcinoma. Study-level information: Nephrectomy followed 15 Gy stereotactic body radiation by 4 weeks. General study points: From baseline, blood top tumor clonotypes peaked at 2 weeks post-radiation.

Sequencing used immunoSEQ multiplex PCR; TCRdb keeps in-frame clones, though not all of them. The sample has around 140,000 clones; 88% are singletons. With regard to this clone: Antigen specificity is unknown. Other nucleotide sequences from this sample produce the same CDR3.

Described time point: baseline pretreatment blood. Treatment meaning: 15 Gy SBRT to primary tumor, nephrectomy 4 weeks later. Blood was sampled at baseline, 2 weeks and 4 weeks after SBRT. Clear cell pathology was present in this patient's renal cell carcinoma. The sequenced sample was blood, obtained from a patient whose treatment included radiotherapy and nephrectomy. The TCR originated in a woman aged 70 to 79 with renal cell carcinoma.

The DNA for the CDR3 is TGTGCCAGCAGCTTGGAGGCAGAGACCCAGTACTTC. This codes for CASSLEAETQYF. The chain employs TRBV7-2 and TRBJ2-5; weak D call: TRBD2 (5 bases). The germline gives CDR1 SGHTA, CDR2 FQGNSA. V shed 3 bases and J shed 4 bases, with 6 bases lying between them. The CDR3 length is 12 residues. Together with reference TRBV7-2 and TRBJ2-5, the CDR3 gives the full variable domain: GAGVSQSPSNKVTEKGKDVELRCDPISGHTALYWYRQSLGQGLEFLIYFQGNSAPDKSGLPSDRFSAERTGGSVSTLTIQRTQQEDSAVYLCASSLEAETQYFGPGTRLLVL.